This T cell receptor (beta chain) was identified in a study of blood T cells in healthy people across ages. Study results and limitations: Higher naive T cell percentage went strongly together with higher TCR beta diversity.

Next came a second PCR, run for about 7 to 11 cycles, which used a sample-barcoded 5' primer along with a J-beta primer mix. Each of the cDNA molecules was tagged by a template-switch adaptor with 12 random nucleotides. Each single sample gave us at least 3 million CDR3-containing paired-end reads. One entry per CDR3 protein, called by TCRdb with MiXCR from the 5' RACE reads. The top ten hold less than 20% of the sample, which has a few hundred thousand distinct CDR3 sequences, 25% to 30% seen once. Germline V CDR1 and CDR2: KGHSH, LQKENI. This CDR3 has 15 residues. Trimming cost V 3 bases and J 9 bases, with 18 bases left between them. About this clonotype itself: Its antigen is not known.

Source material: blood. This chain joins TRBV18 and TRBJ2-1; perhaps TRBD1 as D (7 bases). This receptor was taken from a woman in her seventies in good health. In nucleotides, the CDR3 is TGTGCCAGCTCACCGCAGGGGGGCGTGGGCGGTGAGCAGTTCTTC. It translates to CASSPQGGVGGEQFF.